The rows below give T cell receptor beta chains drawn from one sample of a study of control samples from healthy donors and cancer patients. Clones were read by immunoSEQ multiplex PCR, and TCRdb kept only the in-frame ones, dropping some. The table lists 100,000 or so clones, about 91% of them singletons. The sample taken for sequencing was blood. The receptors shown here come from a woman aged 18-29 years in good health. The CDR3 runs from the conserved cysteine through the conserved F or W. The order of the fields is V gene, J gene, clone size, D gene, CDR3 protein, CDR3 DNA. The D gene is left open where the match is weak. Expanded clones are given a class, and other clones once, few, many or no size at all.

V gene: TRBV10-3; J gene: TRBJ2-3; clone size: NA; D gene: TRBD1; CDR3 protein: CAIRAGQGTRPSTDTQYF; CDR3 DNA: TGTGCCATCAGGGCTGGACAGGGGACGAGACCTAGCACAGATACGCAGTATTTT
V gene: TRBV14; J gene: TRBJ2-7; clone size: NA; D gene: TRBD2; CDR3 protein: CASSQGGISYEQYF; CDR3 DNA: TGTGCCAGCAGCCAGGGAGGGATATCCTACGAGCAGTACTTC
V gene: TRBV12-1; J gene: TRBJ2-7; clone size: NA; D gene: NA; CDR3 protein: CASSRTSCVYEQYF; CDR3 DNA: TGTGCCAGCAGCAGAACTAGCTGCGTCTACGAGCAGTACTTC
V gene: TRBV7-6; J gene: TRBJ2-7; clone size: NA; D gene: NA; CDR3 protein: CASSLRTGGGYEQYF; CDR3 DNA: TGTGCCAGCAGCCTTCGGACAGGCGGAGGGTACGAGCAGTACTTC
V gene: TRBV4-2; J gene: TRBJ1-6; clone size: once; D gene: TRBD1; CDR3 protein: CASSQERTGSNSPLHF; CDR3 DNA: TGTGCCAGCAGCCAAGAGAGGACAGGGTCTAATTCACCCCTCCACTTT
V gene: TRBV11-2; J gene: TRBJ1-2; clone size: NA; D gene: TRBD1; CDR3 protein: CASSWNPDRGWNGYTF; CDR3 DNA: TGTGCCAGCAGCTGGAATCCAGACAGGGGATGGAACGGCTACACCTTC
V gene: TRBV4-1; J gene: TRBJ1-2; clone size: NA; D gene: NA; CDR3 protein: CASSLQGPYGYTF; CDR3 DNA: TGCGCCAGCAGCCTCCAGGGGCCCTATGGCTACACCTTC
V gene: TRBV5-6; J gene: TRBJ1-1; clone size: NA; D gene: NA; CDR3 protein: CASSLFGDVSFF; CDR3 DNA: TGTGCCAGCAGCTTATTTGGTGATGTGTCTTTCTTT
V gene: TRBV9; J gene: TRBJ2-3; clone size: NA; D gene: TRBD2; CDR3 protein: CASSVDPSGRTDTQYF; CDR3 DNA: TGTGCCAGCAGCGTAGATCCTAGCGGGAGGACAGATACGCAGTATTTT
V gene: TRBV5-1; J gene: TRBJ1-3; clone size: NA; D gene: NA; CDR3 protein: CASSLEGGSSGNTIYF; CDR3 DNA: TGCGCCAGCAGCTTGGAAGGGGGAAGCTCTGGAAACACCATATATTTT
V gene: TRBV7-6; J gene: TRBJ1-1; clone size: few; D gene: NA; CDR3 protein: CASSRGQRTEAFF; CDR3 DNA: TGTGCCAGCAGCCGAGGACAGCGCACTGAAGCTTTCTTT
V gene: TRBV5-4; J gene: TRBJ2-1; clone size: NA; D gene: NA; CDR3 protein: CASSLGQGGSNEQFF; CDR3 DNA: TGTGCCAGCAGCTTGGGTCAGGGGGGGTCTAATGAGCAGTTCTTC
V gene: TRBV5-4; J gene: TRBJ1-1; clone size: NA; D gene: TRBD1; CDR3 protein: CASSFRTGATEAFF; CDR3 DNA: TGTGCCAGCAGCTTCCGGACAGGGGCCACTGAAGCTTTCTTT
V gene: TRBV19; J gene: TRBJ2-4; clone size: NA; D gene: NA; CDR3 protein: CASSIDRAKNIQYF; CDR3 DNA: TGTGCCAGTAGTATAGATCGAGCCAAAAACATTCAGTACTTC
V gene: TRBV2; J gene: TRBJ2-1; clone size: NA; D gene: TRBD2; CDR3 protein: CASSNGPGLAGEGPFF; CDR3 DNA: TGTGCCAGCAGTAATGGGCCGGGACTAGCGGGGGAGGGGCCGTTCTTC
V gene: TRBV7-8; J gene: TRBJ2-3; clone size: NA; D gene: NA; CDR3 protein: CASSPDTTDTQYF; CDR3 DNA: TGTGCCAGCAGCCCAGACACCACAGATACGCAGTATTTT
V gene: TRBV27; J gene: TRBJ2-7; clone size: NA; D gene: TRBD2; CDR3 protein: CASSFAPGRGDPYEQYF; CDR3 DNA: TGTGCCAGCAGTTTTGCCCCGGGGAGGGGCGACCCCTACGAGCAGTACTTC
V gene: TRBV27; J gene: TRBJ2-1; clone size: once; D gene: TRBD2; CDR3 protein: CASSPGGAGPYNEQFF; CDR3 DNA: TGTGCCAGCAGTCCCGGGGGAGCGGGACCATACAATGAGCAGTTCTTC
V gene: TRBV30; J gene: TRBJ2-5; clone size: NA; D gene: NA; CDR3 protein: CAWSVLTSSVGYF; CDR3 DNA: TGTGCCTGGAGTGTACTAACATCCTCGGTGGGTTACTTC
V gene: TRBV29-1; J gene: TRBJ1-1; clone size: once; D gene: TRBD1; CDR3 protein: CSVVGTGWNTEAFF; CDR3 DNA: TGCAGCGTTGTGGGGACAGGGTGGAACACTGAAGCTTTCTTT
V gene: TRBV19; J gene: TRBJ2-4; clone size: NA; D gene: NA; CDR3 protein: CASSPRRVGSNIQYF; CDR3 DNA: TGTGCCAGTAGCCCTCGACGGGTAGGGTCAAACATTCAGTACTTC
V gene: TRBV12-3/TRBV12-4; J gene: TRBJ1-2; clone size: NA; D gene: NA; CDR3 protein: CASRAPGYYGYTF; CDR3 DNA: TGTGCCAGCAGAGCCCCAGGGTACTATGGCTACACCTTC
V gene: TRBV3-1/TRBV3-2; J gene: TRBJ2-1; clone size: NA; D gene: NA; CDR3 protein: CATPRGPGNEQFF; CDR3 DNA: TGTGCCACCCCCCGGGGCCCAGGCAATGAGCAGTTCTTC
V gene: TRBV7-2; J gene: TRBJ1-5; clone size: NA; D gene: NA; CDR3 protein: CASSFTGPYGPQHF; CDR3 DNA: TGTGCCAGCAGCTTCACAGGCCCGTATGGGCCCCAGCATTTT
V gene: TRBV7-9; J gene: TRBJ2-1; clone size: NA; D gene: NA; CDR3 protein: CASSFKGDGEQFF; CDR3 DNA: TGTGCCAGCAGCTTCAAGGGGGATGGTGAGCAGTTCTTC
V gene: TRBV6-6; J gene: TRBJ2-7; clone size: NA; D gene: TRBD1; CDR3 protein: CASRSQGSGSYEQYF; CDR3 DNA: TGTGCCAGCAGATCACAGGGGAGTGGGTCCTACGAGCAGTACTTC
V gene: TRBV20-1; J gene: TRBJ1-2; clone size: few; D gene: NA; CDR3 protein: CSASAGTGYTF; CDR3 DNA: TGCAGTGCTAGTGCAGGGACAGGCTACACCTTC